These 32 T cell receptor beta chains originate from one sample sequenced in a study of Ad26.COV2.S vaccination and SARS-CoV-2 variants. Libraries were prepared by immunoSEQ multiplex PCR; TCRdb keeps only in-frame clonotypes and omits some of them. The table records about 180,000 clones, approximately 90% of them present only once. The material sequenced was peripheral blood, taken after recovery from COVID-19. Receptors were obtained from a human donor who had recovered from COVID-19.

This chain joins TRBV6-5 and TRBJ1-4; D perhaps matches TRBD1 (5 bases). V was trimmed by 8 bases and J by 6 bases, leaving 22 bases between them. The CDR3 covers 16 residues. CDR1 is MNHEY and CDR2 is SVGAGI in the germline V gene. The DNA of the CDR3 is TGTGCCAGCCGTTCCAGAGGGACGGACTTAGATGAAAAACTGTTTTTT. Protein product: CASRSRGTDLDEKLFF.

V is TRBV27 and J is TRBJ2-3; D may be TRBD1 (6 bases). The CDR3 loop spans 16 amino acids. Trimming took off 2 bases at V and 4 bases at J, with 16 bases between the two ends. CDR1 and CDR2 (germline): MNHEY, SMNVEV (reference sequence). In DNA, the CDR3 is TGTGCCAGCAGTTTAAGGTTGGGAAAGGGGGCAGATACGCAGTATTTT. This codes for CASSLRLGKGADTQYF.

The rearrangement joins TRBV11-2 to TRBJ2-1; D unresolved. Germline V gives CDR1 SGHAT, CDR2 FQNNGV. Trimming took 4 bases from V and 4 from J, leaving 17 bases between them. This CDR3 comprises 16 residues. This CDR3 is CASSWSLPSSYNEQFF. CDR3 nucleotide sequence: TGTGCCAGCAGCTGGTCCCTTCCCAGCTCTTACAATGAGCAGTTCTTC. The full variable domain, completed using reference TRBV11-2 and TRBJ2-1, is EAGVAQSPRYKIIEKRQSVAFWCNPISGHATLYWYQQILGQGPKLLIQFQNNGVVDDSQLPKDRFSAERLKGVDSTLKIQPAKLEDSAVYLCASSWSLPSSYNEQFFGPGTRLTVL.

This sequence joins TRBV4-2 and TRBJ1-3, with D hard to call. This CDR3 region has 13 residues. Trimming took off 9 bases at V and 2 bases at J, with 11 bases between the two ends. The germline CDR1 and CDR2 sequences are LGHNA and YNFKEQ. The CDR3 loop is CASQEEAGNTIYF. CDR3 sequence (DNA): TGTGCCAGTCAGGAGGAGGCTGGAAACACCATATATTTT.

The CDR3 region is CTSSQVGGDRESSYEQYF. The CDR3 DNA follows: TGCACCAGCAGCCAAGTGGGGGGGGACAGGGAGAGCTCCTACGAGCAGTACTTC. The chain joins TRBV1 to TRBJ2-7; the table calls TRBD1, which could not be checked here. TRBV1 represents a pseudogene. This CDR3 spans 18 amino acids.

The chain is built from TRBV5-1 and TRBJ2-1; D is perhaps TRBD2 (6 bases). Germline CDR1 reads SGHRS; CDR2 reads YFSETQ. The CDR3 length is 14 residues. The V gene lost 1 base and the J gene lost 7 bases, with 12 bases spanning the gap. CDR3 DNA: TGCGCCAGCAGCTTGACCCTAGCGTCGAATGAGCAGTTCTTC. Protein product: CASSLTLASNEQFF.

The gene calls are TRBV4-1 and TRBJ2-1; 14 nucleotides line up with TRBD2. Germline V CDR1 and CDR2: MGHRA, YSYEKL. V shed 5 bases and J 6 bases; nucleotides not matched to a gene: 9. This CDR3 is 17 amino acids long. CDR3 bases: TGCGCCAGCAGCTCCCGACTAGCGGGAGGGAGAGGCAATGAGCAGTTCTTC. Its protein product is CASSSRLAGGRGNEQFF.

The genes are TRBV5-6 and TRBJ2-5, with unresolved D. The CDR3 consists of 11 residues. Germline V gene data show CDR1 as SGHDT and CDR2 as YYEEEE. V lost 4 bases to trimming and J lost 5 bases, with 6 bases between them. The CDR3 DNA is TGTGCCAGCAGCCGCGTGGAGACCCAGTACTTC. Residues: CASSRVETQYF. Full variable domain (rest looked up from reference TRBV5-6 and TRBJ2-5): DAGVTQSPTHLIKTRGQQVTLRCSPKSGHDTVSWYQQALGQGPQFIFQYYEEEERQRGNFPDRFSGHQFPNYSSELNVNALLLGDSALYLCASSRVETQYFGPGTRLLVL.

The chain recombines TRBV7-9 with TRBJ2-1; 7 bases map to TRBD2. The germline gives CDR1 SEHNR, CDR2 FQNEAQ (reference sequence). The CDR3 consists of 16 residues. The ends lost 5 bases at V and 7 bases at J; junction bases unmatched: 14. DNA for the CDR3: TGTGCCAGCAGCCCAGGTTGGGGGAGGGCTGGAAATGAGCAGTTCTTC. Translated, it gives CASSPGWGRAGNEQFF.

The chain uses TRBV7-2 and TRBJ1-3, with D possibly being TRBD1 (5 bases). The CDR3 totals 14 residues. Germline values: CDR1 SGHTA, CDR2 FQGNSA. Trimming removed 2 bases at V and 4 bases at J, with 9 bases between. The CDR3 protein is CASSLQGLGNTIYF. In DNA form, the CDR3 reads TGTGCCAGCAGCTTACAGGGACTGGGAAACACCATATATTTT.

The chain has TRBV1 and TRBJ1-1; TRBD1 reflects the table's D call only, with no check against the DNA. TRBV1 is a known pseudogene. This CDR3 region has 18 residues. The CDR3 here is CTSSQGTGGGVENTEAFF. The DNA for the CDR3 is TGCACCAGCAGCCAAGGAACAGGGGGAGGGGTGGAGAACACTGAAGCTTTCTTT.

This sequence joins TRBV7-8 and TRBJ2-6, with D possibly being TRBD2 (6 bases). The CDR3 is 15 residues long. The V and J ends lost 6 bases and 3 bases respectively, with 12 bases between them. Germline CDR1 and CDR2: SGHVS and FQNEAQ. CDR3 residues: CASRPWGLGANVLTF. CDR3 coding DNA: TGTGCCAGCAGACCGTGGGGACTTGGGGCCAACGTCCTGACTTTC.

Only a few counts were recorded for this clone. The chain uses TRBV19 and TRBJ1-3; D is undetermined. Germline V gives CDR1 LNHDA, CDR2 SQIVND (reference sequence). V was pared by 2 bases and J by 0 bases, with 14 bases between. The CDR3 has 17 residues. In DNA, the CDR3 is TGTGCCAGTAGTATATTAAGCCGCAGGAGCTCTGGAAACACCATATATTTT. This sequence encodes CASSILSRRSSGNTIYF.

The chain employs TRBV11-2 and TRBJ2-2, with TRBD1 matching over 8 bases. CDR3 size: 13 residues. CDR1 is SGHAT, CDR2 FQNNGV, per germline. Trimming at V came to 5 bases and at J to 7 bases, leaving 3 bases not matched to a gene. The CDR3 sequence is CASSRDRGGELFF. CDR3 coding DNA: TGTGCCAGCAGCAGAGACAGGGGCGGGGAGCTGTTTTTT.

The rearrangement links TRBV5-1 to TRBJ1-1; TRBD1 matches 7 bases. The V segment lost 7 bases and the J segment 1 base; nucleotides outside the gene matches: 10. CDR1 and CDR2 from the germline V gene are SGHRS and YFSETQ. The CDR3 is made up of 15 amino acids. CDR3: CASRWQGETNTEAFF. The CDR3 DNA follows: TGCGCCAGCCGGTGGCAGGGGGAAACGAACACTGAAGCTTTCTTT.

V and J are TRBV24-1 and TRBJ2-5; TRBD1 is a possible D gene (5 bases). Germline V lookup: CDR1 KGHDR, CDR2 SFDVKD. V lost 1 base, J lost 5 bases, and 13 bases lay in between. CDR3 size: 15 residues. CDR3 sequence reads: CATSDFGQGLETQYF. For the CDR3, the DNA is TGTGCCACCAGTGATTTTGGGCAGGGTTTGGAGACCCAGTACTTC.

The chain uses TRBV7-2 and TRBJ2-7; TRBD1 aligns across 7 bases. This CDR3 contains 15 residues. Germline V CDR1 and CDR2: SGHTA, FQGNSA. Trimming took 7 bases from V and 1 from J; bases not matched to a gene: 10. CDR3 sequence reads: CASKKDPQGSYEQYF. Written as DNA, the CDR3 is TGTGCCAGCAAAAAAGACCCACAGGGGTCCTACGAGCAGTACTTC.

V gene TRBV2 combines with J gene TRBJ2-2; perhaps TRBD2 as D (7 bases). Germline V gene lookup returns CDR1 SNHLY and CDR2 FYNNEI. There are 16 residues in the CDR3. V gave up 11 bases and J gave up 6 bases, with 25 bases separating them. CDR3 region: CAQRAAGAHRAGELFF. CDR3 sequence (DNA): TGTGCCCAACGGGCGGCGGGGGCCCACCGCGCCGGGGAGCTGTTTTTT.

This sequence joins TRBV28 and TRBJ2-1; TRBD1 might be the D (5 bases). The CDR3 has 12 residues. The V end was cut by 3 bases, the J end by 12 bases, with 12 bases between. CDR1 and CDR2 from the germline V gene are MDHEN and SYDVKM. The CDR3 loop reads CASSLGQRGQFF. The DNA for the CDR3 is TGTGCCAGCAGTTTGGGGCAGAGAGGGCAGTTCTTC.

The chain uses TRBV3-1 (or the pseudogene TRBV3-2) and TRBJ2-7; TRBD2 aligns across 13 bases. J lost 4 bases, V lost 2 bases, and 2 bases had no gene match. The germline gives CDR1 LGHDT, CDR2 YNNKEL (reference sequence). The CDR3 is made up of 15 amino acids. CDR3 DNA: TGTGCCAGCAGCCAATGGACTAGCGGGAGATACGAGCAGTACTTC. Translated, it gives CASSQWTSGRYEQYF.

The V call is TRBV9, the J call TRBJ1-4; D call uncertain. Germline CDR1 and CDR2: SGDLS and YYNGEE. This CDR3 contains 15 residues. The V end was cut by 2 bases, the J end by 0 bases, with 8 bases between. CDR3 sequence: CASSVGPATNEKLFF. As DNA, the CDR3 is TGTGCCAGCAGCGTGGGCCCTGCAACTAATGAAAAACTGTTTTTT.

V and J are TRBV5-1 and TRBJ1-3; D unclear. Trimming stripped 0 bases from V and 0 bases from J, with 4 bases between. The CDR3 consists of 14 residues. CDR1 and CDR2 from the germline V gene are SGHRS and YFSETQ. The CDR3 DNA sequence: TGCGCCAGCAGCTTGGGGAACTCTGGAAACACCATATATTTT. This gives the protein CASSLGNSGNTIYF.

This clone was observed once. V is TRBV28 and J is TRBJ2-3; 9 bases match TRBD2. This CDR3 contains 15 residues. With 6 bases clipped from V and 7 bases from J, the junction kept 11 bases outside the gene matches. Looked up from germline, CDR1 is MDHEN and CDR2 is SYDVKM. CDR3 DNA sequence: TGTGCCAGCAGGGGTGGCCTAGCGGGACCGAATACGCAGTATTTT. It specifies CASRGGLAGPNTQYF.

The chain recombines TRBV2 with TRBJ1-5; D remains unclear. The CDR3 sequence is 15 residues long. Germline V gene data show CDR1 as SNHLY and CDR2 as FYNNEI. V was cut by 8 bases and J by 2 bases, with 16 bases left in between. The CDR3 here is CASATRTFGNQPQHF. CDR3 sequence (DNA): TGTGCCAGCGCTACCAGAACCTTTGGCAATCAGCCCCAGCATTTT.

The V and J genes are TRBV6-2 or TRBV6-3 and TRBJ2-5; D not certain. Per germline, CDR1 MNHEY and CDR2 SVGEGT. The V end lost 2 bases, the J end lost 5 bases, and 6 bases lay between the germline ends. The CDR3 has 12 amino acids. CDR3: CASSYVDETQYF. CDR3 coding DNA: TGTGCCAGCAGTTACGTGGATGAGACCCAGTACTTC.

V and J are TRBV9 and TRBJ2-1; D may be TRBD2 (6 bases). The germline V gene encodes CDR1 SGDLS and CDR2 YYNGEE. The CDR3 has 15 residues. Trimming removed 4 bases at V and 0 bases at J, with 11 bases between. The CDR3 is CASSPAGPSYNEQFF. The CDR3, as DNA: TGTGCCAGCAGCCCCGCGGGACCCTCCTACAATGAGCAGTTCTTC. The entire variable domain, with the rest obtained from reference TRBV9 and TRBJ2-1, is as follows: DSGVTQTPKHLITATGQRVTLRCSPRSGDLSVYWYQQSLDQGLQFLIQYYNGEERAKGNILERFSAQQFPDLHSELNLSSLELGDSALYFCASSPAGPSYNEQFFGPGTRLTVL.

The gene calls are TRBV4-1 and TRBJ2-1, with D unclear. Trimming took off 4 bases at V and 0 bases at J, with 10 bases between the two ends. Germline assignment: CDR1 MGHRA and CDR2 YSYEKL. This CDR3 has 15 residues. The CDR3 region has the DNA TGCGCCAGCAGCCTTCAGGCGAGCTCCTACAATGAGCAGTTCTTC. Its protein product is CASSLQASSYNEQFF.

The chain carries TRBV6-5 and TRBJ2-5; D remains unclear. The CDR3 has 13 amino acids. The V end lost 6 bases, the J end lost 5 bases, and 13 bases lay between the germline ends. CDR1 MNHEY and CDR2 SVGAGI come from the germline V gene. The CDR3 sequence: CASSLRPRETQYF. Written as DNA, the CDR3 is TGTGCCAGCAGCCTGCGGCCGCGGGAGACCCAGTACTTC.

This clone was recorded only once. CDR3 DNA sequence: TGCGCCAGCAGCCAAGTGACAGGCCCTTACACTGAAGCTTTCTTT. Translated: CASSQVTGPYTEAFF. The genes are TRBV4-1 and TRBJ1-1; D is perhaps TRBD1 (6 bases). Trimming cost V 1 base and J 3 bases, with 12 bases left between them. Germline CDR1 MGHRA, CDR2 YSYEKL. The CDR3 extends over 15 amino acids.

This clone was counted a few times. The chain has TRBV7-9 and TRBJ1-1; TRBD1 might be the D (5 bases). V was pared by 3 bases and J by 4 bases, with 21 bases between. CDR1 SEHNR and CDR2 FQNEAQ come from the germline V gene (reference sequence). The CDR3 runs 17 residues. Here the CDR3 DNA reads TGTGCCAGCAGCTTCGGATCAGGGAGTGGTATGGGCACTGAAGCTTTCTTT. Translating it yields CASSFGSGSGMGTEAFF. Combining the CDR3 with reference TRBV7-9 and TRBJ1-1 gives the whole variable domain DTGVSQNPRHKITKRGQNVTFRCDPISEHNRLYWYRQTLGQGPEFLTYFQNEAQLEKSRLLSDRFSAERPKGSFSTLEIQRTEQGDSAMYLCASSFGSGSGMGTEAFFGQGTRLTVV.

The CDR3 here is CASSARTGDEQFF. The CDR3, as DNA: TGTGCCAGCAGCGCACGGACAGGGGATGAGCAGTTCTTC. The chain joins TRBV7-3 to TRBJ2-1; 9 bases line up with TRBD1. The ends lost 5 bases at V and 8 bases at J; junction bases unmatched: 4. This CDR3 spans 13 amino acids. Germline CDR1 SGHTA, CDR2 FQGTGA.

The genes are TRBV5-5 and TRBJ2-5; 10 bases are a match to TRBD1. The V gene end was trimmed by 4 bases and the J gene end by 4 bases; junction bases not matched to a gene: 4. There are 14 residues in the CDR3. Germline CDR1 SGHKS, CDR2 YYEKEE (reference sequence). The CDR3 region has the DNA TGTGCCAGCAGCATGGGACAGGGGAGAGAGACCCAGTACTTC. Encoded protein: CASSMGQGRETQYF.